The entry below gives a single T cell receptor beta chain sequence along with its context. The sample originates from a study of radiation and T cells in renal cell carcinoma. CDR3 length equals 13 residues. Sample time point: blood 2 weeks post-SBRT. As to treatment: 15 Gy SBRT to primary tumor, nephrectomy 4 weeks later. Assay used: immunoSEQ multiplex PCR; TCRdb lists only in-frame clones, some missing. The sample includes some 120,000 clones, around four fifths seen only once; the top ten take approximately 2%. The gene calls are TRBV12-2 and TRBJ2-5; no check of the table's D call, TRBD2, against the DNA was made. TRBV12-2 is tagged as a pseudogene. The source was blood, collected from a patient whose treatment included radiotherapy and nephrectomy. The TCR comes from a woman aged 55-70 years with renal cell carcinoma. The CDR3 region is CASRFASYETQYF. The CDR3, as DNA: TGTGCAAGTCGCTTCGCTAGCTATGAGACCCAGTACTTC.